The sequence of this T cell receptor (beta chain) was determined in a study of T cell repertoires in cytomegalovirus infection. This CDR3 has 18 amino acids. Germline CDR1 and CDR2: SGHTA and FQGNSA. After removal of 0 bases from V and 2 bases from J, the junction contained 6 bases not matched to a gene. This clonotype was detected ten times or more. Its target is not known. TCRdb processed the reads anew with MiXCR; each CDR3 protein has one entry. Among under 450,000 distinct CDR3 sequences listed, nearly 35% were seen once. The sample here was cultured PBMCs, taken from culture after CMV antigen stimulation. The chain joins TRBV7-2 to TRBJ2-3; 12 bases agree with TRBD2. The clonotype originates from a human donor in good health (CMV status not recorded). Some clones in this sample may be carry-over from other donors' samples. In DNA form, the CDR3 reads TGTGCCAGCAGCTTAGCTATTCTAGCGGGAGGGTCCACAGATACGCAGTATTTT. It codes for CASSLAILAGGSTDTQYF.